Detailed here is one T cell receptor beta chain. Measured with immunoSEQ multiplex PCR; TCRdb has only the in-frame clones, and not every one. Among 45,000 to 50,000 clones listed, around nine tenths were seen once. This sample was included in a study of technical replicates of blood from a handful of donors. This CDR3 has 17 residues. Germline CDR1 SEHNR, CDR2 FQNEAQ (reference sequence). V gave up 4 bases and J gave up 5 bases; unmatched junction bases: 15. The V gene is TRBV7-9, the J gene TRBJ2-3; the match to TRBD2 covers 7 bases. Sequencing input: PBMCs. The receptor comes from a human donor in good health. Some clones in this sample may be carry-over from other donors' samples. The CDR3 sequence: CASSSGSGTMRLDTQYF. CDR3 DNA sequence: TGTGCCAGCAGCTCCGGATCCGGGACTATGCGATTAGATACGCAGTATTTT.